This T cell receptor beta chain appears in the sequencing data of a study of type 1 regulatory T cells. As concerns this clonotype: Antigen: not known.

In TCRdb, the reads were re-called with MiXCR into one record per CDR3 protein. The data contain about 67,000 distinct CDR3 sequences, roughly 50% of them seen just once; the ten biggest clones take up approximately 2.3%. The sequence was obtained from a human donor in good health. Sequenced: cultured non-Tr1 T cells, either the whole culture or a sorted T cell fraction (not recorded which).

CDR3 protein: CASSQDWGSSYNEQFF. The CDR3 DNA is TGCGCCAGCAGCCAAGACTGGGGGAGCTCCTACAATGAGCAGTTCTTC. The chain recombines TRBV4-1 with TRBJ2-1; either TRBD1 or TRBD2 may fit D (5 bases each). Trimming shortened V by 0 bases and J by 0 bases, and 9 bases separated the two germline ends. The CDR3 runs to 16 residues. Germline CDR1 MGHRA, CDR2 YSYEKL.